These 24 T cell receptor beta chains originate from one sample sequenced in a study of cytomegalovirus exposure and HLA in healthy donors. It was with 60 Vbeta and 13 Jbeta primers that the PCR ran. Sequencing was performed with immunoSEQ multiplex PCR; in TCRdb, only in-frame clones are kept and a portion is missing. The table includes tens of thousands of clones, roughly four fifths detected once. Sequencing input: PBMCs. All receptors derive from a woman aged 40 to 50 in good health and CMV-seropositive.

V gene TRBV2 combines with J gene TRBJ1-5; a possible D gene is TRBD1 (6 bases). V lost 6 bases to trimming and J lost 7 bases, with 13 bases between them. CDR1 SNHLY and CDR2 FYNNEI come from the germline V gene. This CDR3 region has 13 residues. The DNA for the CDR3 is TGTGCCAGCAGCTTACAGGGAGAGCAGCCCCAGCATTTT. Amino acid sequence: CASSLQGEQPQHF.

This chain joins TRBV19 and TRBJ1-2; tentatively, D is TRBD1 (6 bases). Trimming took off 5 bases at V and 6 bases at J, with 10 bases between the two ends. The CDR3 contains 12 residues. Germline V lookup: CDR1 LNHDA, CDR2 SQIVND (reference sequence). The CDR3 bases are TGTGCCAGTAGTCCACAGGGAGATGGCTACACCTTC. This encodes CASSPQGDGYTF.

The V gene is TRBV13, the J gene TRBJ2-4; TRBD1 might be the D (6 bases). CDR3 length: 11 amino acids. Germline CDR1 is PRHDT and CDR2 is FYEKMQ (reference sequence). The V gene lost 6 bases and the J gene lost 12 bases, with 12 bases spanning the gap. As DNA, the CDR3 is TGTGCCAGCAGTTTCGGACAGAATCAGTACTTC. It specifies CASSFGQNQYF.

The CDR3 reads CASSVVPSAASYNEQFF. DNA for the CDR3: TGTGCCAGCAGCGTAGTTCCCTCCGCAGCGTCCTACAATGAGCAGTTCTTC. This chain joins TRBV9 and TRBJ2-1; D gene unclear. The germline V gene encodes CDR1 SGDLS and CDR2 YYNGEE. The CDR3 loop spans 17 amino acids. V lost 0 bases, J lost 1 base, and 14 bases lay in between.

The V and J genes are TRBV11-3 and TRBJ2-3; tentative D call: TRBD2 (7 bases). The CDR3 runs to 18 residues. The V gene lost 4 bases and the J gene lost 7 bases, with 27 bases spanning the gap. Germline V gene sequence: CDR1 SGHNT, CDR2 YENEEA. CDR3 sequence reads: CASSSHAGRGEGGNTQYF. For the CDR3, the DNA is TGTGCCAGCAGCTCCCATGCCGGAAGGGGCGAGGGGGGGAATACGCAGTATTTT.

The chain carries TRBV6-5 and TRBJ1-1; 7 bases are a match to TRBD1. Germline values: CDR1 MNHEY, CDR2 SVGAGI. With V trimmed by 5 bases and J by 8 bases, 8 bases remained unmatched. CDR3 length: 13 residues. The CDR3 sequence: CASSDRAVSEAFF. DNA for the CDR3: TGTGCCAGCAGTGACAGGGCAGTATCGGAAGCTTTCTTT.

This sequence joins TRBV7-8 and TRBJ1-5, with D unresolved. Germline CDR1 and CDR2: SGHVS and FQNEAQ. Trimming removed 1 base at V and 6 bases at J, with 4 bases between. This CDR3 is built from 12 residues. CDR3 sequence: CASSLESQPQHF. The DNA of the CDR3 is TGTGCCAGCAGCTTAGAGAGTCAGCCCCAGCATTTT.

This chain connects TRBV7-9 to TRBJ1-1; D possibly corresponds to TRBD1 (6 bases). CDR3 length equals 14 residues. V lost 5 bases, J lost 4 bases, and 14 bases lay in between. From germline, CDR1 is SEHNR and CDR2 FQNEAQ (reference sequence). CDR3 in amino acids: CASSPQGTSTEAFF. In DNA form, the CDR3 reads TGTGCCAGCAGCCCACAGGGTACAAGCACTGAAGCTTTCTTT.

To note about this clone: This sample also contains other DNA sequences that code for the same CDR3. This chain joins TRBV19 and TRBJ2-1; 13 bases line up with TRBD2. After removal of 1 base from V and 6 bases from J, the junction contained 0 bases not matched to a gene. This CDR3 has 15 amino acids. Germline loops: CDR1 LNHDA, CDR2 SQIVND (reference sequence). The CDR3 DNA is TGTGCCAGTAGTATAGGACTAGCGGGAGGCAATGAGCAGTTCTTC. Residues: CASSIGLAGGNEQFF.

This chain joins TRBV27 and TRBJ2-7, with D perhaps matching TRBD1 (6 bases). The CDR3 consists of 14 residues. The germline V and J ends were trimmed by 5 bases and 11 bases, with 22 bases remaining between them. The V gene's germline CDR1 is MNHEY and CDR2 SMNVEV (reference sequence). This chain's CDR3 is CASSPIHIAGVEYF. The DNA of the CDR3 is TGTGCCAGCAGTCCGATCCACATTGCAGGGGTGGAGTACTTC.

CDR3 protein: CASKIQGPDNEQFF. The CDR3 bases are TGTGCCAGTAAGATACAGGGTCCCGACAATGAGCAGTTCTTC. The rearrangement links TRBV19 to TRBJ2-1; possibly TRBD1 for D (6 bases). The CDR3 loop spans 14 amino acids. V lost 7 bases and J 5 bases, leaving 15 bases between the germline ends. Germline CDR1 is LNHDA and CDR2 is SQIVND (reference sequence).

The chain is built from TRBV6-5 and TRBJ1-5, with D possibly being TRBD1 (5 bases). The CDR3 length is 14 residues. Germline-derived CDR1 and CDR2 are MNHEY and SVGAGI. With 5 bases removed from V and 3 bases from J, the gap between germline ends came to 11 bases. The CDR3 nucleotides are TGTGCCAGCAGTACCTCCAGGGCCAATCAGCCCCAGCATTTT. It is translated as CASSTSRANQPQHF.

V is TRBV7-3 and J is TRBJ2-1; a weak D match, TRBD1 (5 bases). The CDR3 is 12 amino acids. CDR1 is SGHTA and CDR2 is FQGTGA in the germline V gene. V was trimmed by 5 bases and J by 5 bases, leaving 7 bases between them. CDR3 protein: CASSRQNNEQFF. Written as DNA, the CDR3 is TGTGCCAGCAGCCGACAGAACAATGAGCAGTTCTTC.

The chain is built from TRBV27 and TRBJ2-3; TRBD1 matches 9 bases. The CDR3 covers 17 residues. Germline V CDR1 and CDR2: MNHEY, SMNVEV (reference sequence). The V gene end was trimmed by 5 bases and the J gene end by 4 bases; junction bases not matched to a gene: 13. CDR3 nucleotide sequence: TGTGCCAGCAGTCCCCGACAGGGGGAGCGGGAAGCAGATACGCAGTATTTT. It encodes CASSPRQGEREADTQYF.

V usage is TRBV11-2 and J usage is TRBJ2-1; 10 bases line up with TRBD2. The length of the CDR3 is 16 residues. J was trimmed by 6 bases and V by 1 base; bases with no gene match: 6. In germline, CDR1 is SGHAT, CDR2 FQNNGV. The CDR3 spells CASSLVAGGGGNEQFF. CDR3 bases: TGTGCCAGCAGCTTAGTAGCGGGAGGCGGGGGCAATGAGCAGTTCTTC.

The rearrangement uses TRBV5-4 and TRBJ2-1, with 11 bases aligning to TRBD2. With V trimmed by 0 bases and J by 8 bases, 4 bases remained unmatched. The CDR3 loop spans 15 amino acids. The germline CDR1 and CDR2 sequences are SGHNT and YYREEE (reference sequence). The CDR3 region has the DNA TGTGCCAGCAGCTTGGTACTAGCGGGAGCCGATGAGCAGTTCTTC. Translated: CASSLVLAGADEQFF.

The chain recombines TRBV6-5 with TRBJ2-1, with D perhaps TRBD2 (5 bases). The CDR3 totals 12 residues. Trimming shortened V by 10 bases and J by 1 base, and 8 bases separated the two germline ends. Germline V gene sequence: CDR1 MNHEY, CDR2 SVGAGI. The CDR3, as DNA: TGTGCCACCGGCGGGTCCTACAATGAGCAGTTCTTC. This translates into CATGGSYNEQFF.

Only one count was recorded for this clone. The rearrangement joins TRBV28 to TRBJ2-5; 8 bases fit TRBD2. CDR3 length: 17 residues. CDR1 and CDR2 (germline): MDHEN, SYDVKM. Trimming removed 6 bases from V and 4 bases from J; junction bases left unmatched: 16. The CDR3 DNA sequence: TGTGCCAGCAGCCCCACCATCCTCACTAGCGGCAGAGAGACCCAGTACTTC. Its translation: CASSPTILTSGRETQYF. Based on the CDR3 plus reference TRBV28 and TRBJ2-5, the full variable domain is DVKVTQSSRYLVKRTGEKVFLECVQDMDHENMFWYRQDPGLGLRLIYFSYDVKMKEKGDIPEGYSVSREKKERFSLILESASTNQTSMYLCASSPTILTSGRETQYFGPGTRLLVL.

This rearrangement joins TRBV7-9 to TRBJ2-3; 10 nucleotides align to TRBD2. The CDR3 has 15 amino acids. Germline trimming cut 4 bases from V and 6 bases from J; bases unmatched to any gene: 7. Germline assignment: CDR1 SEHNR and CDR2 FQNEAQ (reference sequence). CDR3 coding DNA: TGTGCCAGCAGCTCCCAGCGGGGGGGGTTGGATACGCAGTATTTT. Its protein product is CASSSQRGGLDTQYF.

The rearrangement uses TRBV6-6 and TRBJ2-2; TRBD2 agrees at 7 bases. The trim removed 11 bases at V and 2 bases at J, leaving 11 bases unmatched. This CDR3 comprises 15 residues. Germline V gives CDR1 MNHNY, CDR2 SVGAGI (reference sequence). DNA for the CDR3: TGTGCCCTACGGAAAGCGGGACTTAACACCGGGGAGCTGTTTTTT. Translating it yields CALRKAGLNTGELFF.

The CDR3 DNA reads TGTGCCAGTAGTATAGCACAGGACTATGGCTACACCTTC. This translates into CASSIAQDYGYTF. The rearrangement joins TRBV19 to TRBJ1-2; possibly TRBD1 for D (5 bases). Germline CDR1 is LNHDA and CDR2 is SQIVND (reference sequence). The CDR3 is 13 residues long. V gave up 1 base and J gave up 3 bases, with 6 bases separating them. The variable domain in full, completed from reference TRBV19 and TRBJ1-2, reads DGGITQSPKYLFRKEGQNVTLSCEQNLNHDAMYWYRQDPGQGLRLIYYSQIVNDFQKGDIAEGYSVSREKKESFPLTVTSAQKNPTAFYLCASSIAQDYGYTFGSGTRLTVV.

This clone was picked up one time. The chain carries TRBV6-6 and TRBJ2-3; no clear D gene. Trimming removed 2 bases at V and 6 bases at J, with 15 bases between. Looked up from germline, CDR1 is MNHNY and CDR2 is SVGAGI (reference sequence). This CDR3 spans 15 amino acids. CDR3 region: CASSYPQNTPDTQYF. As DNA, the CDR3 is TGTGCCAGCAGTTACCCCCAAAACACCCCGGATACGCAGTATTTT.

The rearrangement links TRBV5-5 to TRBJ2-1; the D gene is possibly TRBD2 (6 bases). From germline, CDR1 is SGHKS and CDR2 YYEKEE (reference sequence). V gave up 4 bases and J gave up 0 bases, with 14 bases separating them. This CDR3 has 16 residues. CDR3 amino acids: CASSILATSSYNEQFF. As DNA, the CDR3 is TGTGCCAGCAGCATTCTAGCGACTAGCTCCTACAATGAGCAGTTCTTC.

The CDR3 bases are TGTGCCAGTAGTATAGGACAGGGTAGCAATCAGCCCCAGCATTTT. This translates into CASSIGQGSNQPQHF. The chain carries TRBV19 and TRBJ1-5; 7 bases line up with TRBD1. The CDR3 length is 15 residues. V was clipped by 1 base and J by 0 bases; unmatched bases: 0. Germline V CDR1 and CDR2: LNHDA, SQIVND (reference sequence).